The 3 T cell receptor beta chains in this list originate from one sample, sequenced in a study of identifying expanded T cells in peripheral blood. The assay was immunoSEQ multiplex PCR, and TCRdb's table has in-frame clones only and misses some. Among fewer than 65,000 clones listed, around 87% were seen once. Sequencing was performed on blood. The receptor source for this set is a person aged 18 to 75 in good health.

The chain recombines TRBV18 with TRBJ2-7; the D gene is possibly TRBD1 (6 bases). CDR3 size: 15 residues. Germline CDR1 KGHSH, CDR2 LQKENI. The ends were cut back, 3 bases at V and 3 bases at J, with 15 bases in the middle. CDR3 region: CASSPTRNRDYEQYF. CDR3 nucleotide sequence: TGTGCCAGCTCACCCACAAGGAACAGGGACTACGAGCAGTACTTC.

The V call is TRBV7-9, the J call TRBJ2-2; tentatively, D is TRBD2 (6 bases). There are 16 residues in the CDR3. The germline V and J ends were trimmed by 3 bases and 7 bases, with 18 bases remaining between them. From germline, CDR1 is SEHNR and CDR2 FQNEAQ (reference sequence). Here the CDR3 DNA reads TGTGCCAGCAGCTTTCATCCTAGACTAGAGGACGGGGAGCTGTTTTTT. Protein: CASSFHPRLEDGELFF.

The chain has TRBV27 and TRBJ2-1, with D perhaps given as TRBD1 or TRBD2 (5 bases each). Germline V lookup: CDR1 MNHEY, CDR2 SMNVEV (reference sequence). There are 15 residues in the CDR3. Trimming shortened V by 4 bases and J by 9 bases, and 19 bases separated the two germline ends. CDR3 nucleotide sequence: TGTGCCAGCAGTTATGGGACGTCTCTTATCCGTGAGCAGTTCTTC. This gives the protein CASSYGTSLIREQFF.